A selection of T cell receptor beta chains follows, all from one sample in a study of regulatory T cells in long-lasting Graves disease. TCRdb used MiXCR to reprocess the multiplex PCR reads, holding one entry per CDR3 protein. The data show 440,000 or so distinct CDR3 sequences, with about 15% seen just once and 9.5% to 12% held by the top ten. Separately, the same data were catalogued under a study of T cells in Graves' hyperthyroidism and ophthalmopathy.

The sequences come from peripheral blood mononuclear cells (PBMCs), collected at new diagnosis, from a patient treated with antithyroid drugs. The receptors derive from a woman between 25 and 40 years old with Graves disease. Both conserved end residues are part of each CDR3. A D gene is named only where the DNA matches it firmly. Some rows mark clone size as missing; the rest say once, few, many or name a class of expanded clone.

J gene,V gene,clone size,D gene,CDR3 DNA,CDR3 protein
TRBJ2-1,TRBV29-1,NA,NA,TGCAGCGTTGCCCCGAGGAGGGGGCGCGGTTCTGGGCAGTTCTTC,CSVAPRRGRGSGQFF
TRBJ1-2,TRBV6-5,many,NA,TGTGCCAGCAGTTACTCGAGGAAGGATGGCTACACCTTC,CASSYSRKDGYTF
TRBJ2-3,TRBV7-8,many,TRBD2,TGTGCCAGCAGCTTAACGGGGACTAGCGTGGTCTCAGATACGCAGTATTTT,CASSLTGTSVVSDTQYF
TRBJ1-1,TRBV18,many,NA,TGTGCCAGCTCACGGGAGAGCACTGAAGCTTTCTTT,CASSRESTEAFF
TRBJ2-1,TRBV27,NA,TRBD1,TGTGCCAGCAGTGTACAGGGGGGTGAGCAGTTCTTC,CASSVQGGEQFF
TRBJ2-3,TRBV28,many,NA,TGTGCCAGCAGAGACCTGGAGGGTTCAGATACGCAGTATTTT,CASRDLEGSDTQYF
TRBJ2-2,TRBV12-3/TRBV12-4,many,TRBD2,TGTGCCACCCGGCTAGCGGGAGACACCGGGGAGCTGTTTTTT,CATRLAGDTGELFF
TRBJ2-1,TRBV2,few,NA,TGTGCCAGCAGCTTGGGCGGCAGCCCAAAACCCTACAATGAGCAGTTCTTC,CASSLGGSPKPYNEQFF
TRBJ1-2,TRBV10-3,many,TRBD1,TGTGCCATCAGTGATCCCCGGGACAGGAACTATGGCTACACCTTC,CAISDPRDRNYGYTF
TRBJ1-1,TRBV28,NA,TRBD1,TGTGCCAGCATCCCCATCGGGGGACAGGGAGCCTCAGCTTTCTTT,CASIPIGGQGASAFF
TRBJ2-2,TRBV20-1,NA,NA,TGCAGTGCTAGAGGGCCAACTTGGGGAAACACCGGGGAGCTGTTTTTT,CSARGPTWGNTGELFF
TRBJ1-1,TRBV3-1,many,NA,TGTGCCAGCGGACCGACAGGAGCTAACTCGGGGAACACTGAAGCTTTCTTT,CASGPTGANSGNTEAFF
TRBJ2-2,TRBV18,NA,NA,TGTGCCAGCTCACCACAAGGGACCACCGGGGAGCTGTTTTTT,CASSPQGTTGELFF
TRBJ2-3,TRBV28,many,NA,TGTGCCAGCAGTTTCCAGGACAAGTCAGATACGCAGTATTTT,CASSFQDKSDTQYF
TRBJ2-1,TRBV20-1,many,TRBD2,TGCAGTGCTCGTACTAGCGGGAGGGCCGTTGAGCAGTTCTTC,CSARTSGRAVEQFF
TRBJ2-2,TRBV12-3/TRBV12-4,many,NA,TGTGCCAGCAGCCCCGTGCAGGCGAACACCGGGGAGCTGTTTTTT,CASSPVQANTGELFF
TRBJ1-6,TRBV27,NA,NA,TGTGCCAGCAGTTTTTTACAGCTAAATTCACCCCTCCACTTT,CASSFLQLNSPLHF
TRBJ2-3,TRBV19,NA,NA,TGTGCCAGTAGTAGGACCCTCTTGTACCGCACAGATACGCAGTATTTT,CASSRTLLYRTDTQYF
TRBJ2-1,TRBV7-2,many,TRBD2,TGTGCCAGCAGCCTACGAGGCGGGAGGGCCAACAATGAGCAGTTCTTC,CASSLRGGRANNEQFF
TRBJ1-2,TRBV19,NA,NA,TGTGCCAGTAGAGACAATATGGATTACTATGGCTACACCTTC,CASRDNMDYYGYTF
TRBJ2-7,TRBV4-1,few,TRBD2,TGCGCCAGCAGCCAAGTTTTCGCTAGCGGGCCGCGAGGCTCCTACGAGCAGTACTTC,CASSQVFASGPRGSYEQYF
TRBJ1-5,TRBV18,NA,NA,TGTGCCAGCTCACCATACGGGGGCATGAGCAATCAGCCCCAGCATTTT,CASSPYGGMSNQPQHF
TRBJ1-6,TRBV27,many,TRBD1,TGTGCCAGCAGTCCCCGGACAGGGCGTGACTCACCCCTCCACTTT,CASSPRTGRDSPLHF
TRBJ1-4,TRBV5-4,few,NA,TGTGCCAGCAGAAAGGGTCAGGGAGACGAAAAACTGTTTTTT,CASRKGQGDEKLFF
TRBJ1-2,TRBV28,many,NA,TGTGCCAGCAGCCCGGGACGGCGCTATGGCTACACCTTC,CASSPGRRYGYTF
TRBJ1-1,TRBV6-1,many,NA,TGTGCCAGCAGTGGGGAACAGGGTTGGAACACTGAAGCTTTCTTT,CASSGEQGWNTEAFF
TRBJ2-1,TRBV12-5,many,TRBD2,TGTGCTAGTGGTTGGGGACTAGCCAATGAGCAGTTCTTC,CASGWGLANEQFF
TRBJ2-1,TRBV20-1,many,TRBD2,TGCAGTGCTAGAGATACCCCTCTAACTAGCGACGAGCAGTTCTTC,CSARDTPLTSDEQFF
TRBJ2-5,TRBV7-2,many,TRBD1,TGTGCCAGCAGCCCCGGACAGGGCTGGCTGGGGGAGACCCAGTACTTC,CASSPGQGWLGETQYF
TRBJ1-6,TRBV20-1,many,NA,TGCAGTGCTAGAAAGGGGTCTAATAATTCACCCCTCCACTTT,CSARKGSNNSPLHF
TRBJ2-2,TRBV5-5,many,TRBD1,TGTGCCAGCAGTGGGACAGGGGTTGCCGGGGAGCTGTTTTTT,CASSGTGVAGELFF
TRBJ1-6,TRBV5-1,many,NA,TGCGCCAGCAGCGTTGACAGGAATTCACCCCTCCACTTT,CASSVDRNSPLHF
TRBJ1-6,TRBV27,NA,NA,TGTGCCAGCACCACCGGGAGTTCACCCCTCCACTTT,CASTTGSSPLHF
TRBJ1-1,TRBV19,few,TRBD1,TGTGCCAGTAGTACCCTGGGACAGGGCACGAACACTGAAGCTTTCTTT,CASSTLGQGTNTEAFF
TRBJ2-3,TRBV12-3/TRBV12-4,NA,NA,TGTGCCAGCACCGCGGGTCAGGGTTGGGCAGATACGCAGTATTTT,CASTAGQGWADTQYF
TRBJ2-7,TRBV5-4,NA,NA,TGTGCCAGCAGCTTGGAATCCAACTTCGAACGGCAGTACTTC,CASSLESNFERQYF
TRBJ1-5,TRBV4-2,many,NA,TGTGCCAGCAGCCAAGATGCTTTAGGGAGCAATCAGCCCCAGCATTTT,CASSQDALGSNQPQHF
TRBJ1-3,TRBV10-1,many,NA,TGCGCCAGCAGTGACTACAGGACAGCGGGACGTTCTGGAAACACCATATATTTT,CASSDYRTAGRSGNTIYF
TRBJ2-7,TRBV27,NA,NA,TGTGCCAGCAGGAATTCGGTGGGCACCGTGTACGAGCAGTACTTC,CASRNSVGTVYEQYF
TRBJ2-3,TRBV5-1,few,NA,TGCGCCAGCAGCTTGGAGGTGGGGGTAGGAGATACGCAGTATTTT,CASSLEVGVGDTQYF
TRBJ1-5,TRBV2,many,NA,TGTGCCAGCAGGGTCCGGGCAGGGGTCAATCAGCCCCAGCATTTT,CASRVRAGVNQPQHF
TRBJ1-5,TRBV6-1,many,TRBD1,TGTGCCAGCAGTAAGACAGGGAGCAATCAGCCCCAGCATTTT,CASSKTGSNQPQHF
TRBJ1-6,TRBV30,many,NA,TGTGCCTGGAGTCCGGGTCTTCAGGGGTCACCCCTCCACTTT,CAWSPGLQGSPLHF
TRBJ2-7,TRBV19,NA,NA,TGTGCCAGTGCAGGGGACACCCTCGAGCAGTACTTC,CASAGDTLEQYF
TRBJ2-5,TRBV20-1,many,TRBD2,TGCAGTGCTAGAAATCTAGCGGGAGGGCCATCCGGGCAGGAGACCCAGTACTTC,CSARNLAGGPSGQETQYF
TRBJ2-5,TRBV5-1,NA,NA,TGCGCCAGCAGTAAGTTCCCGGGAACCGGCGAGACCCAGTACTTC,CASSKFPGTGETQYF
TRBJ2-2,TRBV12-3/TRBV12-4,many,TRBD2,TGTGCCAGCAGGACTAGCGGGAACACCGGGGAGCTGTTTTTT,CASRTSGNTGELFF
TRBJ1-2,TRBV12-3/TRBV12-4,many,NA,TGTGCCAGCAGTTTAGCGCGGACGGCCCATTGGGGCTACACCTTC,CASSLARTAHWGYTF
TRBJ2-7,TRBV20-1,many,NA,TGCAGTGGTCGCCCCCTAGCCCTGGGAGAAAGCTCCTACGAGCAGTACTTC,CSGRPLALGESSYEQYF
TRBJ2-3,TRBV28,many,NA,TGTGCCAGCAGTCCCCTCGCAGACCCAGGGGTAGCAGATACGCAGTATTTT,CASSPLADPGVADTQYF
TRBJ1-4,TRBV6-5,many,TRBD1,TGTGCCAGCAGTTACTCACAGGGGGCAACTAATGAAAAACTGTTTTTT,CASSYSQGATNEKLFF
TRBJ2-3,TRBV20-1,NA,NA,TGCAGTGCGTTAGGGGCTGATACGCAGTATTTT,CSALGADTQYF
TRBJ1-6,TRBV9,NA,NA,TGTGCCAGCAGCGCTCGGGGAGGGACCAGGAATTCACCCCTCCACTTT,CASSARGGTRNSPLHF